This T cell receptor beta chain was profiled in a study of regulatory T cells in long-lasting Graves disease. General study findings and limits: Persistent disease exhibited a predilection for TRBV28, TRBJ1-2 and TRBJ2-5.

To note about this clonotype: Its antigen is not known.

For TCR beta, libraries came from iRepertoire HTBI primers and Arm-PCR of CDR3 regions. MiXCR, applied by TCRdb to the multiplex PCR reads, yields one record per CDR3 protein. The sample includes around 400,000 distinct CDR3 sequences, 23% of them seen just once. Time point given: persistent/refractory GD, antithyroid drugs over 5 years with positive TRAb. TCR sequences were obtained from RNA taken from PBMCs. V lost 0 bases, J lost 1 base, and 7 bases lay in between. This CDR3 comprises 15 residues. Germline V lookup: CDR1 MNHEY, CDR2 SVGEGT. The material was peripheral blood mononuclear cells (PBMCs), obtained when the disease was refractory, from a patient treated with antithyroid drugs. The receptor was derived from a middle-aged woman with Graves disease. V is TRBV6-2 or TRBV6-3 and J is TRBJ1-5; D is unclear. The chain's CDR3 is CASSYSQWSNQPQHF. The CDR3 DNA follows: TGTGCCAGCAGTTACTCGCAGTGGAGCAATCAGCCCCAGCATTTT.